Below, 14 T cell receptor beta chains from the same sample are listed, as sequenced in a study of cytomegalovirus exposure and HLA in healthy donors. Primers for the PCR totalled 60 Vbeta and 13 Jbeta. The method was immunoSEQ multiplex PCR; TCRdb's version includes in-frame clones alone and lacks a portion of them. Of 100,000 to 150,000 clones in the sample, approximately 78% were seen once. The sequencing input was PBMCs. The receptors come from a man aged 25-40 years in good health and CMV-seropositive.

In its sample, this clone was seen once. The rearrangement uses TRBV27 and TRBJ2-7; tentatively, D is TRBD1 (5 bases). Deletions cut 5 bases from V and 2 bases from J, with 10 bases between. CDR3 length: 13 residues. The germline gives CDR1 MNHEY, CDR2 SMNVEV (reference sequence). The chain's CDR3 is CASSIRQTYEQYF. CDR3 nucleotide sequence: TGTGCCAGCAGTATTCGACAGACCTACGAGCAGTACTTC.

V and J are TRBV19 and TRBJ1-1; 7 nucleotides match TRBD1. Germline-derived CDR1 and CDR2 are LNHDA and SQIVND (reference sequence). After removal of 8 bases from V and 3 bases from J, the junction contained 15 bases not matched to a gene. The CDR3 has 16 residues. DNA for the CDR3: TGTGCCAGTTGGCAGGGGGGTCCTAAAGGGGACACTGAAGCTTTCTTT. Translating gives CASWQGGPKGDTEAFF.

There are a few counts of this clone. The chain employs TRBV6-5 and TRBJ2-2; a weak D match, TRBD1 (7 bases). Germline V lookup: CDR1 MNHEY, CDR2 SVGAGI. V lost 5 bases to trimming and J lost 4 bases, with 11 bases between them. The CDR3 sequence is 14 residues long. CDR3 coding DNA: TGTGCCAGCAGTGGCGGGACAGCCACCGGGGAGCTGTTTTTT. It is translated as CASSGGTATGELFF.

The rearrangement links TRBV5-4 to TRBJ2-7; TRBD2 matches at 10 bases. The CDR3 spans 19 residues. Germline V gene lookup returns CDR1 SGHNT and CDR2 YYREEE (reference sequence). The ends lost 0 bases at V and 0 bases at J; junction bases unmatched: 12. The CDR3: CASSLALTASGGSSYEQYF. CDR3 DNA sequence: TGTGCCAGCAGCTTGGCCCTCACAGCTAGCGGGGGAAGCTCCTACGAGCAGTACTTC. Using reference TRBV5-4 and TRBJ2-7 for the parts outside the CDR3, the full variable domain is ETGVTQSPTHLIKTRGQQVTLRCSSQSGHNTVSWYQQALGQGPQFIFQYYREEENGRGNFPPRFSGLQFPNYSSELNVNALELDDSALYLCASSLALTASGGSSYEQYFGPGTRLTVT.

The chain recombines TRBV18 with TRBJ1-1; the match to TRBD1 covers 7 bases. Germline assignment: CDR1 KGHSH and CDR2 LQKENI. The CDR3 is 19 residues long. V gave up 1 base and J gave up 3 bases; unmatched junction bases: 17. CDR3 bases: TGTGCCAGCTCACCACAACTTACATCGAGGGGGCAAAGATACACTGAAGCTTTCTTT. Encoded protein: CASSPQLTSRGQRYTEAFF.

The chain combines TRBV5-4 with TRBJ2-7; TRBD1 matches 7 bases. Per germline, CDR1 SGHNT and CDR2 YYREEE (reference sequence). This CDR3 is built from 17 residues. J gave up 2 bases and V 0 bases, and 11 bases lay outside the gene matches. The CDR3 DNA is TGTGCCAGCAGCTTGGGTACCCCAGGGGGTCCGACCTACGAGCAGTACTTC. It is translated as CASSLGTPGGPTYEQYF.

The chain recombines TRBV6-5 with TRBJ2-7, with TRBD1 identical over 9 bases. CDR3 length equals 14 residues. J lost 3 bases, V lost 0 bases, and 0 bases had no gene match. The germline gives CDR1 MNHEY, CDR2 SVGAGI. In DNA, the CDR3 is TGTGCCAGCAGTTACTCGACAGGGGGCTACGAGCAGTACTTC. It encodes CASSYSTGGYEQYF.

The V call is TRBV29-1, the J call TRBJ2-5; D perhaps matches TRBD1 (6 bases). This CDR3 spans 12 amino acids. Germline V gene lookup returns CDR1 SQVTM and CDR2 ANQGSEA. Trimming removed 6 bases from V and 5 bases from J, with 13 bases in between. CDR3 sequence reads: CSVRGTRETQYF. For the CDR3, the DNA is TGCAGCGTAAGGGGGACGAGGGAGACCCAGTACTTC.

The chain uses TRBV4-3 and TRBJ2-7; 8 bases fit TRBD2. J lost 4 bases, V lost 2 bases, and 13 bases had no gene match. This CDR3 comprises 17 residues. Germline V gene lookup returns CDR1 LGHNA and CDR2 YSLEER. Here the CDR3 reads CASSQSITSGRSYEQYF. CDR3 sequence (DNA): TGCGCCAGCAGCCAATCTATTACTAGCGGCCGTTCATACGAGCAGTACTTC.

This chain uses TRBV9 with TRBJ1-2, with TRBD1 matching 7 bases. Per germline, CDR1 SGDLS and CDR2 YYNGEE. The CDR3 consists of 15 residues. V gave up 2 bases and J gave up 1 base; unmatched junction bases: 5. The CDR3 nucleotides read TGTGCCAGCAGCGTGGGACAGAGTCGTAACTATGGCTACACCTTC. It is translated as CASSVGQSRNYGYTF.

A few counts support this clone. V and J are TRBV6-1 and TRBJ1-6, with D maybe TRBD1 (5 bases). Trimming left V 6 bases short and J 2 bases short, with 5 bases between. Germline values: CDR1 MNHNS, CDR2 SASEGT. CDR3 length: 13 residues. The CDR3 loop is CASSRAYNSPLHF. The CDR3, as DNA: TGTGCCAGCAGCAGGGCCTATAATTCACCCCTCCACTTT.

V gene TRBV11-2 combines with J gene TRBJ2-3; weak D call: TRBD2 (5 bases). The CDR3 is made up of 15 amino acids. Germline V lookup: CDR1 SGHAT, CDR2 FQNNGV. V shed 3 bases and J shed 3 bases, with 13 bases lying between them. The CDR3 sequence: CASSFGLASTDTQYF. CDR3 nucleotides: TGTGCCAGCAGCTTCGGGCTAGCCTCAACAGATACGCAGTATTTT. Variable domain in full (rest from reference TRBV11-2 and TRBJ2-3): EAGVAQSPRYKIIEKRQSVAFWCNPISGHATLYWYQQILGQGPKLLIQFQNNGVVDDSQLPKDRFSAERLKGVDSTLKIQPAKLEDSAVYLCASSFGLASTDTQYFGPGTRLTVL.

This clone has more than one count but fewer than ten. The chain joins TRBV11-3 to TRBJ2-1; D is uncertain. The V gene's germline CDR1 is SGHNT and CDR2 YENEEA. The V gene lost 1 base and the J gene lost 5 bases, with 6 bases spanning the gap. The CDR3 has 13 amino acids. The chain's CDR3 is CASSLVVNNEQFF. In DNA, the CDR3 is TGTGCCAGCAGCTTAGTAGTTAACAATGAGCAGTTCTTC.

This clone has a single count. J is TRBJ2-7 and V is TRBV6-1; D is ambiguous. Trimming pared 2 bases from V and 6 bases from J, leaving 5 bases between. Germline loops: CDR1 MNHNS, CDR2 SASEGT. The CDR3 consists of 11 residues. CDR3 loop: CASSEYSEQYF. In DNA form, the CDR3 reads TGTGCCAGCAGTGAATATTCCGAGCAGTACTTC.